Listed here are 5 T cell receptor beta chains from one sample, sequenced in a study of T cells expressing NK-cell markers. TCRdb reanalyzed the 5' RACE reads and collapses them to one entry per CDR3 protein, without DNA. This listing includes some 600,000 distinct CDR3 sequences. Sequenced: blood T cells: a sorted CD56 or NKG2C T cell subset, CD4+ or CD8+ T cells, or bulk PBMC T cells (not recorded which). The origin of the receptors is a man in his late teens or twenties in good health.

The J gene is TRBJ2-1, the V gene TRBV29-1. The germline V gene encodes CDR1 SQVTM and CDR2 ANQGSEA. The CDR3 extends over 12 amino acids. The CDR3 loop is CSVRTQRNEQFF.

The chain uses TRBV12-3 or TRBV12-4 and TRBJ2-1; TCRdb gives TRBD1 as the D gene, but with no DNA this cannot be confirmed. The length of the CDR3 is 16 residues. CDR3 loop: CASSFGQAYSYNEQFF.

The gene calls are TRBV6-1 and TRBJ2-2. The germline V gene has CDR1 MNHNS and CDR2 SASEGT. The CDR3 is 14 residues long. CDR3 loop: CASSDSYNTGELFF.

The V and J genes are TRBV12-3 or TRBV12-4 and TRBJ2-5. CDR3 size: 13 residues. The CDR3 region is CASSPRAAETQYF.

This chain uses TRBV11-2 with TRBJ2-5; TCRdb's D gene call, TRBD1, goes unchecked for lack of DNA. Germline V gene sequence: CDR1 SGHAT, CDR2 FQNNGV. The CDR3 runs to 16 residues. The CDR3 protein is CASSSRQGLTRETQYF.